This TCR beta chain was found in a study of response to subunit inactivated influenza vaccine. The study's findings and limits: There was a suggestion from the authors that each seasonal influenza vaccination recruits few new T cells.

In TCRdb, the RT-PCR reads were re-called with MiXCR into one record per CDR3 protein. The repertoire holds a few hundred thousand distinct CDR3 sequences, with roughly 7.9% as singletons. The CDR3 runs to 15 residues. The V gene's germline CDR1 is SGHTA and CDR2 FQGNSA. V lost 7 bases, J lost 4 bases, and 10 bases stayed unmatched. This clonotype was observed many times. The antigen remains unidentified. The genes are TRBV7-2 and TRBJ2-1; 7 positions match TRBD1. The sequences come from PBMCs from blood, collected roughly 24 months after vaccination. The receptor's source is a man between 50 and 75 years old who received an inactivated influenza vaccine. The CDR3 spells CASIVRGQNYNEQFF. The CDR3 DNA follows: TGTGCCAGCATCGTTAGGGGACAGAATTACAATGAGCAGTTCTTC.